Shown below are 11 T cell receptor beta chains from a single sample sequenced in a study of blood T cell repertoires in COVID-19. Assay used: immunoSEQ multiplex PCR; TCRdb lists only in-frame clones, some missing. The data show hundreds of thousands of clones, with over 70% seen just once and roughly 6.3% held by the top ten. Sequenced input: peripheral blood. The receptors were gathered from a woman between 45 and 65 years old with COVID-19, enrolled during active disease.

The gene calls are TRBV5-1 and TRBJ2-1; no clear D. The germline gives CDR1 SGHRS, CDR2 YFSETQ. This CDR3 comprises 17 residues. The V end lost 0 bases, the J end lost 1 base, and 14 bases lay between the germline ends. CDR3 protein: CASSLAIAPVSYNEQFF. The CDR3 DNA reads TGCGCCAGCAGCTTGGCCATAGCCCCAGTGTCCTACAATGAGCAGTTCTTC.

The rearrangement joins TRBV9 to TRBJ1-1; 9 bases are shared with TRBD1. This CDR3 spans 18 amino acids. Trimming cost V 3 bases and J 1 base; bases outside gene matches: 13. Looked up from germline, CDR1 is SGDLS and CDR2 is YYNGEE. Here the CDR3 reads CASSDYRGPYPGNTEAFF. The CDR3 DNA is TGTGCCAGCAGCGATTACAGGGGGCCATACCCAGGGAACACTGAAGCTTTCTTT.

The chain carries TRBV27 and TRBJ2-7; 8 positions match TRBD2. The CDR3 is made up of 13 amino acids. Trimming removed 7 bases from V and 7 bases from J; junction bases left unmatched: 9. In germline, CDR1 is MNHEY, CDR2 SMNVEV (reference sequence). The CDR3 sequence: CASKLRGAGEQYF. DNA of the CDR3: TGTGCCAGCAAATTGCGGGGGGCAGGGGAGCAGTACTTC.

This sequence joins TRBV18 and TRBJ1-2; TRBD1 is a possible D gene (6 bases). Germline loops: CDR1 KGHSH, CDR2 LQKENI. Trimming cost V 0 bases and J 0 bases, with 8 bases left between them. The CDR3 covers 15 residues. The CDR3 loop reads CASSPPGTSNYGYTF. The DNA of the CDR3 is TGTGCCAGCTCACCACCCGGGACATCTAACTATGGCTACACCTTC. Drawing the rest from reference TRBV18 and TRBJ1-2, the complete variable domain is NAGVMQNPRHLVRRRGQEARLRCSPMKGHSHVYWYRQLPEEGLKFMVYLQKENIIDESGMPKERFSAEFPKEGPSILRIQQVVRGDSAAYFCASSPPGTSNYGYTFGSGTRLTVV.

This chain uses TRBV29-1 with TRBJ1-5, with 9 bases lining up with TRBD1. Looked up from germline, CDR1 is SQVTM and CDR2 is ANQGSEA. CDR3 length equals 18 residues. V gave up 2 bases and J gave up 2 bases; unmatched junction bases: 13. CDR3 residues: CSVESHRGQRYGNQPQHF. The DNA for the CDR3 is TGCAGCGTTGAATCCCACAGGGGGCAACGGTATGGCAATCAGCCCCAGCATTTT.

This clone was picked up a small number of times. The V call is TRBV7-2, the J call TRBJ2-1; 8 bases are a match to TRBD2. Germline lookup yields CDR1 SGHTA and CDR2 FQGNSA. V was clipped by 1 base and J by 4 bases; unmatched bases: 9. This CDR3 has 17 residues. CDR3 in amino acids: CASSLELMAGGYNEQFF. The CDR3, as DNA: TGTGCCAGCAGCTTAGAACTCATGGCGGGAGGATACAATGAGCAGTTCTTC.

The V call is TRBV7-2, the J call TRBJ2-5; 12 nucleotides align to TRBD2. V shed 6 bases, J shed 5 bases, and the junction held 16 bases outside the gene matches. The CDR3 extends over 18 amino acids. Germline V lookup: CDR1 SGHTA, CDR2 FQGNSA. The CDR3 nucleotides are TGTGCCAGCAGGAGAGGGCTAGCGGGAGGGTCATTGGTGGAGACCCAGTACTTC. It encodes CASRRGLAGGSLVETQYF.

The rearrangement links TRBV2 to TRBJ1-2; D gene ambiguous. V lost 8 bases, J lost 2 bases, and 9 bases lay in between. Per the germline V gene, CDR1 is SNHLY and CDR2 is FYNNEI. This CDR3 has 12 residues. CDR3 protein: CASGGGNYGYTF. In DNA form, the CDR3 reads TGTGCCAGCGGAGGCGGGAACTATGGCTACACCTTC.

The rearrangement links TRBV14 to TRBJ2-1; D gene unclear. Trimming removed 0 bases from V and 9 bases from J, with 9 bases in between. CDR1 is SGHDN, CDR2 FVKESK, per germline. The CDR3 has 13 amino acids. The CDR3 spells CASSQDALSEQFF. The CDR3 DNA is TGTGCCAGCAGCCAAGATGCCCTAAGTGAGCAGTTCTTC.

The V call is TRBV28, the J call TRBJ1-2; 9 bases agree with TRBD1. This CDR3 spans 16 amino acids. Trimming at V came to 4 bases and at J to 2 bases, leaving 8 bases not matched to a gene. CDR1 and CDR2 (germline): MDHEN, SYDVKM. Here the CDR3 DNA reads TGTGCCAGCAGTTCATACCCGGGACAGGGAAACTATGGCTACACCTTC. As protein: CASSSYPGQGNYGYTF.

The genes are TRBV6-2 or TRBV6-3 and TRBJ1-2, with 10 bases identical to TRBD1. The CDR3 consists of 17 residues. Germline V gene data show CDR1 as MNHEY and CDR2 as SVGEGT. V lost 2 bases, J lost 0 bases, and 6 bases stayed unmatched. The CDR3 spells CASSYGTGAMANYGYTF. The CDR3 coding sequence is TGTGCCAGCAGTTACGGGACAGGGGCTATGGCTAACTATGGCTACACCTTC.